This TCR beta chain is drawn from a study of human CD4 T cells and Enterobacteriaceae. Regarding the study as a whole: Specific clonotypes appeared less expanded ex vivo than cross-reactive ones.

This clone has a handful of counts. Antigen: not known. Per the germline V gene, CDR1 is MGHDK and CDR2 is SYGVNS. The V gene lost 2 bases and the J gene lost 7 bases, with 14 bases spanning the gap. CDR3 length equals 15 residues. Sequenced by immunoSEQ multiplex PCR; TCRdb stores in-frame clones only, minus some. The data contain some 29,000 clones, about 80% of them seen just once; the ten biggest clones take up 1.5% to 2%. Memory CD4+ T cells were sorted as all CD4+ cells except CD45RA+CCR7+CD95- naive cells, over 98% pure. Sorting first excluded CD8+, CD14+, CD16+, CD56+, CD19+ and CD25-bright cells.

The sequenced sample was memory CD4+ T cells from blood. This sequence was found in a human donor in good health. The chain joins TRBV25-1 to TRBJ1-4; the D gene is possibly TRBD1 (5 bases). CDR3 DNA: TGTGCCAGCAGTGAAAATAGGCTGAGGGGTGAAAAACTGTTTTTT. It specifies CASSENRLRGEKLFF.